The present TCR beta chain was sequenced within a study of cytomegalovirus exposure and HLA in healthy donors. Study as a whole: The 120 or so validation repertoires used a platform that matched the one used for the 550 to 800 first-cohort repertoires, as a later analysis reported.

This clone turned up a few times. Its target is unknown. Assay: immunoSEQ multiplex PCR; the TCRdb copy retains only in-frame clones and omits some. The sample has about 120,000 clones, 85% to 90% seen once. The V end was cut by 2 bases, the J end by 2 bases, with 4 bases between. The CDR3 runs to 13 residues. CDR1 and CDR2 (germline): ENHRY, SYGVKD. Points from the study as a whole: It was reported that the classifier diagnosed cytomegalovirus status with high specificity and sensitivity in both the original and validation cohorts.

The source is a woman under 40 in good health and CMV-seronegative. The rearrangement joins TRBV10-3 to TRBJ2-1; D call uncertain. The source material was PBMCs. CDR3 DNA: TGTGCCATCAGTGAGGACACCTACAATGAGCAGTTCTTC. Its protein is CAISEDTYNEQFF.